This T cell receptor beta chain was retrieved from a study of blood T cell repertoires in COVID-19. Background on the study: Some COVID-19 samples were acute and others convalescent; all came from the United States, Italy and Spain.

Germline V gene lookup returns CDR1 SQVTM and CDR2 ANQGSEA. The CDR3 sequence is 13 residues long. Between the trimmed V and J ends, which lost 5 bases and 2 bases, there was a span of 13 bases. Per the authors' pipeline: Reference gene primer amplification in the assay estimated nucleated cell counts. Measured with immunoSEQ multiplex PCR; TCRdb has only the in-frame clones, and not every one. For V, J and clone size, that table is used; D and trimming come from the DNA. The table lists approximately 200,000 clones, about 88% of them singletons. The sequence was obtained from a man over 45 who had recovered from COVID-19. The sample taken for sequencing was peripheral blood. The rearrangement uses TRBV29-1 and TRBJ2-7; D possibly corresponds to TRBD2 (6 bases). The CDR3 nucleotides are TGCAGCGTTTCCGCGGGGCCAACCTACGAGCAGTACTTC. Its translation is CSVSAGPTYEQYF.